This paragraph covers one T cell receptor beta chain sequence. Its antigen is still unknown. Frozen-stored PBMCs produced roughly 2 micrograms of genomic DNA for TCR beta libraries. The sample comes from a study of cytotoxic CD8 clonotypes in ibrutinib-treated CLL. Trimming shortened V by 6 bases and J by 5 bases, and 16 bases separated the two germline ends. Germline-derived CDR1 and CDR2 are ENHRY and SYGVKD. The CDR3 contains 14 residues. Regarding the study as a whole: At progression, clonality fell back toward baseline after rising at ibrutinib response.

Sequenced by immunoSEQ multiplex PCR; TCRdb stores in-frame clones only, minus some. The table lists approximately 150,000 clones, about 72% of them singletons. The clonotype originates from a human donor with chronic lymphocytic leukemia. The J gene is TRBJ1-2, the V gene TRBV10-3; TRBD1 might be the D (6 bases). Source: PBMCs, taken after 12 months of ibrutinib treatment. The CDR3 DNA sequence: TGTGCCATCAGCGGACAGTCCCTTTTATATGGCTACACCTTC. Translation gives CAISGQSLLYGYTF.